Listed below are T cell receptor beta chains from one sample, sequenced in a study of shared clonotypes between healthy human individuals. The protocol was immunoSEQ multiplex PCR, while the TCRdb copy is restricted to in-frame clones and leaves out a portion. The top ten hold over 0.2% of the sample, which has 700,000 to 950,000 clones, 95% to 97% seen once. Sequencing was done on a sample of naive CD8+ T cells sorted from blood. The receptors here all came from a man aged 25 to 40 in good health. CDR3s include the opening cysteine and the closing phenylalanine or tryptophan. The D gene is left open where the match is weak. Not all rows give a size; the values are once, few, many and, for expanded clones, a class.

TRBV20-1	-	-	11	TRBJ2-7	TGCAGTGCTAGGGAGGGCTACGAGCAGTACTTC	CSAREGYEQYF
TRBV5-4	-	TRBD1	13	TRBJ1-1	TGTGCCAGCACACAGGGGGGCCACACTGAAGCTTTCTTT	CASTQGGHTEAFF
TRBV18	-	TRBD2	15	TRBJ2-1	TGTGCCAGCTCACCATCTCGGGAGGGCCATCCTGAGCAGTTCTTC	CASSPSREGHPEQFF
TRBV19	-	-	13	TRBJ2-1	TGTGCCAGTAGTATTGGCAGTTTGAATGAGCAGTTCTTC	CASSIGSLNEQFF
TRBV5-8	-	TRBD1	18	TRBJ1-5	TGTGCCAGCAGCTCCCCGGGACAGGTGGGATTGGGCAATCAGCCCCAGCATTTT	CASSSPGQVGLGNQPQHF
TRBV6-1	-	TRBD2	16	TRBJ2-1	TGTGCCAGCAGTGCTCTCACTAGCGGGGGGGCCGGTGAGCAGTTCTTC	CASSALTSGGAGEQFF
TRBV28	-	-	15	TRBJ2-1	TGTGCCAGCACCTTGGGGACCGCCTCCTACAATGAGCAGTTCTTC	CASTLGTASYNEQFF
TRBV7-8	-	TRBD1	16	TRBJ1-2	TGTGCCAGCAACCCTGGGCCGGACAGGGGTGTCTATGGCTACACCTTC	CASNPGPDRGVYGYTF
TRBV15	-	-	13	TRBJ1-5	TGTGCCACCAGCAAGGAGGGCAATCAGCCCCAGCATTTT	CATSKEGNQPQHF
TRBV4-1	-	-	12	TRBJ2-7	TGCGCCAGCAGCCAAGATCTCGCCGAGCAGTACTTC	CASSQDLAEQYF
TRBV6-1	-	-	13	TRBJ1-4	TGTGCTAGTCTGGCCAGCCTTAATGAAAAACTGTTTTTT	CASLASLNEKLFF
TRBV9	-	TRBD2	16	TRBJ2-7	TGTGCCAGCAGCCACCCGACTAGCGCCAATGCCTACGAGCAGTACTTC	CASSHPTSANAYEQYF
TRBV13	-	TRBD2	14	TRBJ2-5	TGTGCCAGCAGTTTTACTAGCGGCCAAGAGACCCAGTACTTC	CASSFTSGQETQYF
TRBV2	-	TRBD2	14	TRBJ2-7	TGTGCCAGCAGTGATTACGTAGGACTAGCGGAACAGTACTTC	CASSDYVGLAEQYF
TRBV7-2	-	TRBD1	15	TRBJ2-7	TGTGCCAGCAGCTCGGGACAGGGGGCTAGGTATGGGCAGTACTTC	CASSSGQGARYGQYF
TRBV7-9	-	-	15	TRBJ2-7	TGTGCCAGCAGCTTTCGGGGCTCCCCGGGGTACGAGCAGTACTTC	CASSFRGSPGYEQYF
TRBV27	-	-	14	TRBJ2-7	TGTGCCAGCAGAGATGAGGGGCCTGTTGACGAGCAGTACTTC	CASRDEGPVDEQYF
TRBV4-3	-	-	19	TRBJ2-3	TGCGCCAGCAGCCAAGGAATCGGGGTAGCGGTCAGTAGCACAGATACGCAGTATTTT	CASSQGIGVAVSSTDTQYF
TRBV7-6	-	TRBD1	17	TRBJ1-2	TGTGCCAGCAGCTCGAAAGGGACAGGGGTTTTCAACTATGGCTACACCTTC	CASSSKGTGVFNYGYTF
TRBV11-3	-	-	13	TRBJ2-1	TGTGCCAGCAGCTCCCGATCCTACAATGAGCAGTTCTTC	CASSSRSYNEQFF
TRBV29-1	-	TRBD1	14	TRBJ2-3	TGCAGCGCCGGAGGGACAGGGGCCCTGGGGCCGCAGTATTTT	CSAGGTGALGPQYF
TRBV11-2	-	-	13	TRBJ2-5	TGTGCCAGCAGCTTCCCGGGGGTAGAGACCCAGTACTTC	CASSFPGVETQYF
TRBV13	-	TRBD2	16	TRBJ2-1	TGTGCCAGCAGCCCCCCGGGACTAGCGGGAGTCCATGAGCAGTTCTTC	CASSPPGLAGVHEQFF
TRBV4-1	-	TRBD1	17	TRBJ2-7	TGCGCCAGCAGCCAAGATATCACGGACAGGGGGGTCTACGAGCAGTACTTC	CASSQDITDRGVYEQYF
TRBV5-6	once	TRBD2	14	TRBJ2-1	TGTGCCAGCAGCCTGGGACTAGCGCGCGATGAGCAGTTCTTC	CASSLGLARDEQFF
TRBV7-8	-	-	15	TRBJ2-7	TGTGCCAGCAGCTTAGAACCTCGTGTAGGGTACGAGCAGTACTTC	CASSLEPRVGYEQYF
TRBV9	-	-	13	TRBJ2-7	TGTGCCAGCAGCGTAGACGACAACTACGAGCAGTACTTC	CASSVDDNYEQYF
TRBV28	-	-	14	TRBJ1-5	TGTGCCAGCCAGAGAGTGGTAAGCAATCAGCCCCAGCATTTT	CASQRVVSNQPQHF
TRBV7-8	-	TRBD2	17	TRBJ2-3	TGTGCCAGCAGCCCGCGAGCTAGCGGGTACCCCCCAGATACGCAGTATTTT	CASSPRASGYPPDTQYF
TRBV28	-	-	11	TRBJ2-7	TGTGCCAGCAGCCGAACCTACGAGCAGTACTTC	CASSRTYEQYF
TRBV27	-	TRBD1	13	TRBJ2-7	TGTGCCAGCAGTCCAGGGACAGGGCGTGAGCAGTACTTC	CASSPGTGREQYF
TRBV5-1	-	-	12	TRBJ1-1	TGCGCCAGCAGCATCCGGGACACTGAAGCTTTCTTT	CASSIRDTEAFF
TRBV14	-	-	12	TRBJ1-4	TGTGCCAGCAGCCGGGACGTAAGGAGACTGTTTTTT	CASSRDVRRLFF
TRBV4-3	-	-	15	TRBJ2-7	TGCGCCAGCAGCCAAGGTTCCGGGTCCACCTACGAGCAGTACTTC	CASSQGSGSTYEQYF
TRBV11-3	-	-	13	TRBJ2-2	TGTGCCAGCAGCTTTTTAGACACCGGGGAGCTGTTTTTT	CASSFLDTGELFF
TRBV7-9	-	-	16	TRBJ1-1	TGTGCCAGCAGCTCCACGGCAGGGGCGATGAACACTGAAGCTTTCTTT	CASSSTAGAMNTEAFF
TRBV4-1	-	TRBD2	15	TRBJ2-1	TGCGCCAGCAGCCAAGTGGGAGGGCCTTACAATGAGCAGTTCTTC	CASSQVGGPYNEQFF
TRBV11-2	-	TRBD2	18	TRBJ2-3	TGTGCCAGCAGCTTAGTCGTAGGACTGGCGGGAGTTTTAGATACGCAGTATTTT	CASSLVVGLAGVLDTQYF
TRBV10-3	-	TRBD1	16	TRBJ2-7	TGTGCCATCAGTGAGCTCCGGGACAGGGTCTCCTACGAGCAGTACTTC	CAISELRDRVSYEQYF
TRBV9	-	-	15	TRBJ2-3	TGTGCCAGCAGCCTAGGGGTTGCGGGTGAAGATACGCAGTATTTT	CASSLGVAGEDTQYF
TRBV27	-	TRBD1	15	TRBJ2-7	TGTGCCAGCAGCCTCGCCGGACAGGGGGCCTACGAGCAGTACTTC	CASSLAGQGAYEQYF
TRBV19	-	-	13	TRBJ1-5	TGTGCCAGTAGTTCGCAGGTCGTTCAGCCCCAGCATTTT	CASSSQVVQPQHF
TRBV28	-	-	12	TRBJ2-7	TGTGCCAGCAGTTTAATTGGATACGAGCAGTACTTC	CASSLIGYEQYF
TRBV6-6	-	-	14	TRBJ1-5	TGTGCCAGCAGTTACTCGACCCAAAATCAGCCCCAGCATTTT	CASSYSTQNQPQHF
TRBV5-1	-	-	15	TRBJ2-7	TGCGCCAGCAGCTTGGAAGGCAGACTGTACTACGAGCAGTACTTC	CASSLEGRLYYEQYF
TRBV13	once	-	14	TRBJ2-7	TGTGCCAGCAGCTTCGGGGTCAGACCCTACGAGCAGTACTTC	CASSFGVRPYEQYF
TRBV4-1	-	-	16	TRBJ2-2	TGCGCCAGCAGCCAACGGCTAGCAGTTAACACCGGGGAGCTGTTTTTT	CASSQRLAVNTGELFF
TRBV5-1	-	-	13	TRBJ2-7	TGCGCCAGCAGCTTGTTAGGGCAAGCCGAGCAGTACTTC	CASSLLGQAEQYF
TRBV4-1	-	-	14	TRBJ1-1	TGCGCCAGCAGCCAAGAGATCGGTAGTTCAAAGGCTTTCTTT	CASSQEIGSSKAFF
TRBV5-1	-	TRBD1	13	TRBJ2-7	TGCGCCAGCAGCTTGTACAGGGGAAGCGAGCAGTACTTC	CASSLYRGSEQYF
TRBV30	-	-	14	TRBJ1-1	TGTGCCTGGAGTGTACTCGGGTTGGGCACTGAAGCTTTCTTT	CAWSVLGLGTEAFF
TRBV14	-	TRBD1	15	TRBJ2-2	TGTGCCAGCAGCCAAGACAGGGGGCTCGCCGGGGAGCTGTTTTTT	CASSQDRGLAGELFF
TRBV11-2	-	-	12	TRBJ2-1	TGTGCCAGCAGCTTAGGGTCAGACGAGCAGTTCTTC	CASSLGSDEQFF
TRBV2	-	TRBD2	15	TRBJ2-7	TGTGCCAGCAGTGGGACTAGCGGGCCCTCCTACGAGCAGTACTTC	CASSGTSGPSYEQYF